This T cell receptor beta chain appears in the sequencing data of a study of T cells in Graves' hyperthyroidism and ophthalmopathy. Germline CDR1 DFQATT, CDR2 SNEGSKA (reference sequence). The CDR3 is 14 amino acids. Trimming cost V 3 bases and J 5 bases, with 14 bases left between them. RNA transcripts gave rise to amplified TCR beta CDR3 regions. The HTBI primer set drove a first-round RT-PCR of the TCR CDR3. TCRdb fed the multiplex PCR reads into MiXCR, producing one record per CDR3 protein. The sample consists of around 190,000 distinct CDR3 sequences, about a sixth of them appearing once. It was considered stable Graves' hyperthyroidism when ophthalmopathy did not progress within 18 months. Uncontrolled infection, other autoimmune disease, pregnancy or lactation excluded patients.

The receptor comes from a woman aged 50 to 60 with Graves' hyperthyroidism. The chain employs TRBV20-1 and TRBJ1-5, with no clear D. Sequencing input: blood. The CDR3 region is CSASERIYDQPQHF. In nucleotides, the CDR3 is TGCAGTGCTAGCGAAAGGATCTACGATCAGCCCCAGCATTTT.